The 24 T cell receptor beta chains below were found in one sample sequenced in a study of T cells of healthy individuals. TCRdb independently ran MiXCR on the 5' RACE reads; one entry per CDR3 protein. Of tens of thousands of distinct CDR3 sequences listed, about 4.8% are singletons. Receptors were obtained from a female donor in good health.

This clonotype was found many times. This sequence joins TRBV9 and TRBJ2-3; 7 positions agree with TRBD2. The V and J ends lost 0 bases and 5 bases, in that order; junction bases with no gene match: 6. The CDR3 runs to 15 residues. Germline-derived CDR1 and CDR2 are SGDLS and YYNGEE. The DNA for the CDR3 is TGTGCCAGCAGCGTAGCAGGGACTACGGGAGATACGCAGTATTTT. Translating it yields CASSVAGTTGDTQYF.

V usage is TRBV7-2 and J usage is TRBJ2-2, with D maybe TRBD2 (6 bases). CDR1 SGHTA and CDR2 FQGNSA come from the germline V gene. V was clipped by 4 bases and J by 1 base, with 13 bases between them. This CDR3 contains 16 residues. The DNA for the CDR3 is TGTGCCAGCAGCTCCGCGGCTAGCGAGAACACCGGGGAGCTGTTTTTT. Protein sequence: CASSSAASENTGELFF.

This clonotype was seen ten or more times. The rearrangement uses TRBV6-2 or TRBV6-3 and TRBJ2-7, with a weak D call TRBD2 (6 bases). Germline values: CDR1 MNHEY, CDR2 SVGEGT. The CDR3 totals 13 residues. V was clipped by 7 bases and J by 0 bases, with 10 bases between them. The CDR3 DNA sequence: TGTGCCAGCATTAGCGGCCTCTCCTACGAGCAGTACTTC. Translated, it gives CASISGLSYEQYF.

The genes are TRBV20-1 and TRBJ1-1, with 11 bases that match TRBD1. The CDR3 has 14 amino acids. J lost 0 bases, V lost 3 bases, and 0 bases had no gene match. Germline V gene data show CDR1 as DFQATT and CDR2 as SNEGSKA (reference sequence). CDR3: CSARDRGLNTEAFF. CDR3 bases: TGCAGTGCTAGGGACAGGGGGCTGAACACTGAAGCTTTCTTT.

This clonotype was found a few times. The chain couples TRBV15 to TRBJ1-2; the D gene is possibly TRBD1 (6 bases). The CDR3 loop spans 16 amino acids. Trimming stripped 3 bases from V and 6 bases from J, with 20 bases between. In germline, CDR1 is LNHNV, CDR2 YYDKDF (reference sequence). The CDR3 DNA reads TGTGCCACCAGCAGTGGGGACCCGACAGGTCGTGATGGCTACACCTTC. Protein product: CATSSGDPTGRDGYTF.

This chain links TRBV14 with TRBJ1-2; D unresolved. The CDR3 runs to 15 residues. V shed 1 base and J shed 8 bases, with 17 bases lying between them. From germline, CDR1 is SGHDN and CDR2 FVKESK. The CDR3 spells CASSQVSGSPGGYTF. Written as DNA, the CDR3 is TGTGCCAGCAGCCAAGTCAGTGGATCGCCGGGAGGCTACACCTTC.

For this clonotype: This may come from a read error, since a much larger clone is one base off. The chain links TRBV2 to TRBJ2-2; D perhaps matches TRBD2 (6 bases). V dropped 6 bases and J dropped 5 bases, with 16 bases sitting between them. This CDR3 comprises 15 residues. Germline assignment: CDR1 SNHLY and CDR2 FYNNEI. The CDR3 sequence: CASSLGGGMTGELFF. The CDR3 DNA is TGTGCCAGCAGCCTGGGAGGCGGGATGACCGGGGAGCTGTTTTTT.

This clonotype was counted only a few times. The rearrangement links TRBV5-4 to TRBJ2-5; 7 nucleotides agree with TRBD1. V dropped 4 bases and J dropped 7; count of bases not matched to a gene: 13. In germline, CDR1 is SGHNT, CDR2 YYREEE (reference sequence). The CDR3 has 15 residues. This CDR3 is CASSAGTATSGTQYF. In DNA form, the CDR3 reads TGTGCCAGCAGCGCCGGGACAGCCACGTCGGGGACCCAGTACTTC.

This chain joins TRBV7-9 and TRBJ2-7; 8 bases are shared with TRBD1. The CDR3 covers 15 residues. With 3 bases clipped from V and 6 bases from J, the junction kept 10 bases outside the gene matches. Germline V gene data show CDR1 as SEHNR and CDR2 as FQNEAQ (reference sequence). CDR3: CASSFLTGATREQYF. CDR3 bases: TGTGCCAGCAGCTTTTTGACAGGGGCAACCCGCGAGCAGTACTTC.

The sample holds many counts of this clonotype. V and J are TRBV7-2 and TRBJ1-1; D is undetermined. The V gene's germline CDR1 is SGHTA and CDR2 FQGNSA. The CDR3 runs to 11 residues. The V end was cut by 2 bases, the J end by 5 bases, with 3 bases between. CDR3 DNA: TGTGCCAGCAGCTTAAGGACTGAAGCTTTCTTT. Translating it yields CASSLRTEAFF.

This clonotype was picked up a small number of times. The chain links TRBV6-2 or TRBV6-3 to TRBJ2-5; no reliable D call. Germline values: CDR1 MNHEY, CDR2 SVGEGT. This CDR3 spans 11 amino acids. The V end lost 7 bases, the J end lost 2 bases, and 5 bases lay between the germline ends. The CDR3 loop reads CASNQQETQYF. The CDR3 DNA follows: TGTGCCAGCAATCAACAAGAGACCCAGTACTTC.

The gene calls are TRBV6-2 or TRBV6-3 and TRBJ2-7, with TRBD2 matching over 13 bases. The CDR3 contains 16 residues. Per germline, CDR1 MNHEY and CDR2 SVGEGT. V gave up 6 bases and J gave up 7 bases; unmatched junction bases: 12. CDR3 residues: CASRTGLAGSLGEQYF. The CDR3 nucleotides are TGTGCCAGCAGGACGGGACTAGCGGGATCCCTGGGGGAGCAGTACTTC.

This clonotype was counted at least ten times. The chain employs TRBV6-1 and TRBJ1-5, with no clear D. From germline, CDR1 is MNHNS and CDR2 SASEGT. Trimming cost V 6 bases and J 7 bases, with 13 bases left between them. This CDR3 contains 13 residues. DNA for the CDR3: TGTGCCAGCAGCCCCGGCCCCGGACAGCCCCAGCATTTT. It is translated as CASSPGPGQPQHF.

The rearrangement links TRBV9 to TRBJ2-4, with D maybe TRBD2 (6 bases). V was pared by 3 bases and J by 5 bases, with 15 bases between. The CDR3 spans 15 residues. Germline V gene data show CDR1 as SGDLS and CDR2 as YYNGEE. The CDR3 sequence: CASSEAGGGQNIQYF. CDR3 nucleotides: TGTGCCAGCAGCGAGGCTGGTGGAGGGCAAAACATTCAGTACTTC.

The chain employs TRBV3-1 and TRBJ2-2; 12 bases match TRBD2. The CDR3 has 17 amino acids. J lost 4 bases, V lost 8 bases, and 11 bases had no gene match. The germline V gene encodes CDR1 LGHDT and CDR2 YNNKEL (reference sequence). In DNA, the CDR3 is TGTGCCAGCTGCTGGCTAGCGGGAGGGCAGGGCACCGGGGAGCTGTTTTTT. Translation: CASCWLAGGQGTGELFF.

The chain links TRBV5-4 to TRBJ2-5; D could derive from TRBD1 or TRBD2 (5 bases each). Trimming cost V 5 bases and J 1 base, with 9 bases left between them. The CDR3 length is 13 residues. Germline values: CDR1 SGHNT, CDR2 YYREEE (reference sequence). The CDR3: CASRSGTQETQYF. The CDR3 DNA is TGTGCCAGCAGATCCGGGACCCAAGAGACCCAGTACTTC.

This clonotype was detected ten times or more. This sequence joins TRBV3-1 and TRBJ1-2, with 8 bases lining up with TRBD1. The CDR3 runs 14 residues. In germline, CDR1 is LGHDT, CDR2 YNNKEL (reference sequence). V gave up 2 bases and J gave up 5 bases; unmatched junction bases: 4. CDR3 protein: CASSQNDRGYGYTF. In nucleotides, the CDR3 is TGTGCCAGCAGCCAAAATGACAGGGGATATGGCTACACCTTC.

The table lists this clonotype with many counts. This sequence joins TRBV7-2 and TRBJ2-3; the D is unclear. Germline loops: CDR1 SGHTA, CDR2 FQGNSA. Deletions cut 5 bases from V and 0 bases from J, with 9 bases between. The CDR3 totals 14 residues. The CDR3 coding sequence is TGTGCCAGCAGCCTTTACACTAGCACAGATACGCAGTATTTT. The encoded protein is CASSLYTSTDTQYF.

This clonotype was seen ten or more times. J is TRBJ2-7 and V is TRBV7-9; 7 positions agree with TRBD1. The trim removed 5 bases at V and 3 bases at J, leaving 4 bases unmatched. The CDR3 totals 13 residues. Germline V CDR1 and CDR2: SEHNR, FQNEAQ (reference sequence). The DNA of the CDR3 is TGTGCCAGCAGCCCAGGGACAGACTACGAGCAGTACTTC. This codes for CASSPGTDYEQYF.

Many counts were recorded for this clonotype. The chain uses TRBV6-2 or TRBV6-3 and TRBJ2-7; 7 nucleotides match TRBD1. This CDR3 spans 16 amino acids. Trimming at V came to 0 bases and at J to 0 bases, leaving 5 bases not matched to a gene. Germline V gene lookup returns CDR1 MNHEY and CDR2 SVGEGT. The chain's CDR3 is CASSYSRTGLSYEQYF. The CDR3 DNA follows: TGTGCCAGCAGTTACTCTAGGACAGGTCTCTCCTACGAGCAGTACTTC.

This clonotype was counted ten times or more. This chain connects TRBV7-2 to TRBJ2-7; D is ambiguous. Looked up from germline, CDR1 is SGHTA and CDR2 is FQGNSA. V gave up 1 base and J gave up 7 bases, with 11 bases separating them. The CDR3 has 13 amino acids. The CDR3 DNA is TGTGCCAGCAGCTTAGATTCTGCTTTTGAGCAGTACTTC. Protein product: CASSLDSAFEQYF.

This clonotype has ten or more counts. This rearrangement joins TRBV6-5 to TRBJ1-5; D might be TRBD1 (5 bases). Trimming removed 7 bases from V and 3 bases from J, with 16 bases in between. The CDR3 loop spans 15 amino acids. Per the germline V gene, CDR1 is MNHEY and CDR2 is SVGAGI. The CDR3: CASTQSWGTNQPQHF. The CDR3 DNA reads as TGTGCCAGCACCCAAAGTTGGGGGACCAATCAGCCCCAGCATTTT.

This clonotype has at least ten counts. This sequence joins TRBV20-1 and TRBJ2-2; maybe TRBD2 (6 bases). The CDR3 sequence is 16 residues long. Germline V gene lookup returns CDR1 DFQATT and CDR2 SNEGSKA (reference sequence). V lost 0 bases and J 4 bases, leaving 15 bases between the germline ends. CDR3 bases: TGCAGTGCTAGAGATCCTCAGCAGGGAGGCACCGGGGAGCTGTTTTTT. Residues: CSARDPQQGGTGELFF.

In DNA, the CDR3 is TGCAGTGTGTTTGGGGCCTTCTCTATGAACACTGAAGCTTTCTTT. Translating gives CSVFGAFSMNTEAFF. The rearrangement joins TRBV20-1 to TRBJ1-1, with D tentatively TRBD1 (5 bases). The ends were cut back, 7 bases at V and 0 bases at J, with 18 bases in the middle. The CDR3 extends over 15 amino acids. The germline gives CDR1 DFQATT, CDR2 SNEGSKA (reference sequence).